The 20 T cell receptor beta chains given below trace back to one sample, sequenced in a study of cytomegalovirus exposure and HLA in healthy donors. The PCR used 60 Vbeta and 13 Jbeta primers. Repertoires were generated with immunoSEQ multiplex PCR, while TCRdb's copy carries only in-frame clones and drops some. The sample records about 220,000 clones, more than 75% being singletons. Sequences were obtained from PBMCs. The receptors here all came from a woman aged 40-49 years in good health and CMV-seropositive.

Only one count was recorded for this clone. The gene calls are TRBV7-9 and TRBJ2-7; 9 nucleotides agree with TRBD1. Germline CDR1 is SEHNR and CDR2 is FQNEAQ (reference sequence). V was clipped by 3 bases and J by 5 bases; unmatched bases: 8. The CDR3 totals 15 residues. CDR3 DNA: TGTGCCAGCAGCTTTTTTCGAACAGGGGGCAACGAGCAGTACTTC. Its protein product is CASSFFRTGGNEQYF.

This sequence joins TRBV10-1 and TRBJ2-7, with 7 bases matching TRBD1. This CDR3 contains 13 residues. Trimming at V came to 10 bases and at J to 4 bases, leaving 10 bases not matched to a gene. The germline V gene has CDR1 WNHNN and CDR2 SYGVQD (reference sequence). CDR3 sequence: CAINRDSRYEQYF. The CDR3 DNA reads as TGCGCCATCAATCGGGACAGTCGATACGAGCAGTACTTC.

The chain has TRBV7-3 and TRBJ2-1, with 13 bases aligning to TRBD2. V lost 2 bases, J lost 7 bases, and 2 bases stayed unmatched. Germline loops: CDR1 SGHTA, CDR2 FQGTGA. The CDR3 is 15 residues long. The CDR3 reads CASSLSLAGGNEQFF. CDR3 nucleotides: TGTGCCAGCAGCTTATCACTAGCGGGAGGGAATGAGCAGTTCTTC.

The chain has TRBV11-2 and TRBJ2-1, with D unclear. Between the trimmed V and J ends, which lost 0 bases and 13 bases, there was a span of 13 bases. Germline lookup yields CDR1 SGHAT and CDR2 FQNNGV. The CDR3 is made up of 13 amino acids. The CDR3 sequence: CASSLDIVAGQFF. In DNA form, the CDR3 reads TGTGCCAGCAGCTTAGATATCGTGGCAGGCCAGTTCTTC.

V usage is TRBV2 and J usage is TRBJ1-5, with D unclear. V was clipped by 6 bases and J by 7 bases, with 10 bases between them. The CDR3 is 12 amino acids. Germline assignment: CDR1 SNHLY and CDR2 FYNNEI. CDR3 sequence: CASSASRQPQHF. DNA of the CDR3: TGTGCCAGCAGCGCTTCGCGCCAGCCCCAGCATTTT.

The V and J genes are TRBV30 and TRBJ1-3; D gene unclear. CDR1 GTSNPN and CDR2 SVGIG come from the germline V gene (reference sequence). Trimming stripped 5 bases from V and 2 bases from J, with 4 bases between. The CDR3 contains 11 residues. The CDR3 protein is CAWVTGNTIYF. CDR3 sequence (DNA): TGTGCCTGGGTCACTGGAAACACCATATATTTT.

V gene TRBV19 combines with J gene TRBJ2-7; 8 bases are shared with TRBD2. With V trimmed by 3 bases and J by 6 bases, 7 bases remained unmatched. The germline V gene has CDR1 LNHDA and CDR2 SQIVND (reference sequence). CDR3 length: 14 amino acids. In DNA form, the CDR3 reads TGTGCCAGTAGTATTGGTCGACTAGCGTCCGAGCAGTACTTC. Amino acid sequence: CASSIGRLASEQYF. Full variable domain (remainder filled in from reference TRBV19 and TRBJ2-7): DGGITQSPKYLFRKEGQNVTLSCEQNLNHDAMYWYRQDPGQGLRLIYYSQIVNDFQKGDIAEGYSVSREKKESFPLTVTSAQKNPTAFYLCASSIGRLASEQYFGPGTRLTVT.

About this clone itself: A junction boundary mismatches the germline segment, possibly from a read error. The chain joins TRBV5-1 to TRBJ2-7; 8 bases match TRBD2. The CDR3 consists of 14 residues. Looked up from germline, CDR1 is SGHRS and CDR2 is YFSETQ. CDR3 DNA sequence: TGCGCCGGCAGCTTGGAGCGGGGGTCCTACGAGCAGTACTTC. This gives the protein CAGSLERGSYEQYF.

The J gene is TRBJ2-7, the V gene TRBV19, with TRBD1 matching 9 bases. CDR1 and CDR2 from the germline V gene are LNHDA and SQIVND (reference sequence). The CDR3 has 17 amino acids. The ends lost 3 bases at V and 1 base at J; junction bases unmatched: 10. CDR3 sequence reads: CASSIYRDRGDSYEQYF. The CDR3 DNA follows: TGTGCCAGTAGTATTTACCGTGACAGGGGGGATTCCTACGAGCAGTACTTC.

The chain employs TRBV9 and TRBJ2-3; tentatively, D is TRBD2 (6 bases). With 2 bases removed from V and 4 bases from J, the gap between germline ends came to 11 bases. This CDR3 has 14 amino acids. From germline, CDR1 is SGDLS and CDR2 YYNGEE. The CDR3 coding sequence is TGTGCCAGCAGCGTCGGTTGGGGGGCAGATACGCAGTATTTT. This gives the protein CASSVGWGADTQYF.

The CDR3 is CASSLEIGRSTEAFF. The DNA of the CDR3 is TGTGCCAGCAGCTTGGAGATAGGGAGGAGCACTGAAGCTTTCTTT. The V and J genes are TRBV5-5 and TRBJ1-1, with D unclear. The V end was cut by 0 bases, the J end by 4 bases, with 13 bases between. This CDR3 has 15 residues. From germline, CDR1 is SGHKS and CDR2 YYEKEE (reference sequence).

The rearrangement uses TRBV4-1 and TRBJ1-2, with 9 bases fitting TRBD1. In germline, CDR1 is MGHRA, CDR2 YSYEKL. V shed 0 bases, J shed 4 bases, and the junction held 9 bases outside the gene matches. This CDR3 is 17 amino acids long. This CDR3 reads CASSQDLDRGAPYGYTF. The CDR3 nucleotides read TGCGCCAGCAGCCAAGACTTGGACAGGGGAGCCCCCTATGGCTACACCTTC.

The genes are TRBV28 and TRBJ2-1; 8 bases fit TRBD2. Germline lookup yields CDR1 MDHEN and CDR2 SYDVKM. CDR3 length: 15 residues. V shed 3 bases and J 0 bases; nucleotides not matched to a gene: 1. The CDR3 coding sequence is TGTGCCAGCAGTTTCCGGGGGGGCTCCTACAATGAGCAGTTCTTC. It yields the protein CASSFRGGSYNEQFF.

The chain is built from TRBV19 and TRBJ1-1; perhaps TRBD1 as D (6 bases). V lost 3 bases and J 2 bases, leaving 10 bases between the germline ends. The CDR3 is 14 amino acids. Germline CDR1 reads LNHDA; CDR2 reads SQIVND (reference sequence). CDR3 amino acids: CASSMGAANTEAFF. The CDR3 nucleotides read TGTGCCAGTAGTATGGGGGCAGCCAACACTGAAGCTTTCTTT.

The CDR3 nucleotides read TGTGCCATCACCGAAAGCGGGCAGCCCTACGAGCAGTACTTC. It encodes CAITESGQPYEQYF. This rearrangement joins TRBV10-3 to TRBJ2-7, with a possible D match to TRBD2 (6 bases). CDR1 is ENHRY, CDR2 SYGVKD, per germline. The CDR3 loop spans 14 amino acids. Trimming stripped 7 bases from V and 2 bases from J, with 15 bases between.

The chain uses TRBV5-6 and TRBJ1-5; D is undetermined. The CDR3 is made up of 15 amino acids. Germline V lookup: CDR1 SGHDT, CDR2 YYEEEE. The germline V and J ends were trimmed by 4 bases and 5 bases, with 16 bases remaining between them. CDR3 in amino acids: CASSRSAPIDQPQHF. CDR3 nucleotides: TGTGCCAGCAGCCGGAGCGCTCCCATTGATCAGCCCCAGCATTTT. Using reference TRBV5-6 and TRBJ1-5 for the parts outside the CDR3, the full variable domain is DAGVTQSPTHLIKTRGQQVTLRCSPKSGHDTVSWYQQALGQGPQFIFQYYEEEERQRGNFPDRFSGHQFPNYSSELNVNALLLGDSALYLCASSRSAPIDQPQHFGDGTRLSIL.

Written as DNA, the CDR3 is TGCGCCAGCAGCGGGCGGACAGGGAACACCGGGGAGCTGTTTTTT. It codes for CASSGRTGNTGELFF. The chain uses TRBV5-1 and TRBJ2-2; TRBD1 agrees at 7 bases. The V gene end was trimmed by 4 bases and the J gene end by 1 base; junction bases not matched to a gene: 4. The length of the CDR3 is 15 residues. Germline assignment: CDR1 SGHRS and CDR2 YFSETQ.

The gene calls are TRBV4-1 and TRBJ2-3; the D gene is possibly TRBD1 (6 bases). Per the germline V gene, CDR1 is MGHRA and CDR2 is YSYEKL. The CDR3 has 16 residues. With 2 bases removed from V and 0 bases from J, the gap between germline ends came to 12 bases. Here the CDR3 DNA reads TGCGCCAGCAGCCAAACCGATGACAGGAGCACAGATACGCAGTATTTT. Translated: CASSQTDDRSTDTQYF.

V usage is TRBV18 and J usage is TRBJ1-1; unclear D gene. Germline CDR1 is KGHSH and CDR2 is LQKENI. V gave up 3 bases and J gave up 0 bases, with 14 bases separating them. CDR3 length: 16 amino acids. CDR3 sequence reads: CASSPELRLMNTEAFF. The CDR3, as DNA: TGTGCCAGCTCACCCGAGTTAAGACTCATGAACACTGAAGCTTTCTTT.

CDR3 amino acids: CASNSYLNTEAFF. In DNA form, the CDR3 reads TGTGCCAGTAATAGTTACCTCAACACTGAAGCTTTCTTT. The chain couples TRBV19 to TRBJ1-1; D is undetermined. V was pared by 7 bases and J by 2 bases, with 11 bases between. Germline values: CDR1 LNHDA, CDR2 SQIVND (reference sequence). The length of the CDR3 is 13 residues.